This TCR beta chain was sequenced during a study of regulatory T cells in long-lasting Graves disease. This clonotype was observed many times. The CDR3 extends over 16 amino acids. Germline-derived CDR1 and CDR2 are SEHNR and FQNEAQ (reference sequence). V was clipped by 4 bases and J by 0 bases; unmatched bases: 5. CDR3-region Arm-PCR and iRepertoire HTBI primers produced the TCR beta libraries. MiXCR, run by TCRdb on the multiplex PCR reads, gives a single entry per CDR3 protein. This sample carries about 400,000 distinct CDR3 sequences, around 21% of them seen once, and the ten largest clones take roughly 20%. The time point here: persistent/refractory GD, antithyroid drugs over 5 years with positive TRAb. TCR sequences were obtained from RNA taken from PBMCs.

Specimen: peripheral blood mononuclear cells (PBMCs), collected when the disease was refractory, from a patient treated with antithyroid drugs. The chain carries TRBV7-9 and TRBJ2-4; 8 bases map to TRBD1. The receptor comes from a female donor with Graves disease. CDR3 nucleotide sequence: TGTGCCAGCAGCTCGACAGGGGCGAAAGCCAAAAACATTCAGTACTTC. Translated: CASSSTGAKAKNIQYF.